These T cell receptor beta chains were read from a single sample in a study of blood T cells in healthy people across ages. TCRdb used MiXCR to reprocess the 5' RACE reads, holding one entry per CDR3 protein. The sample has more than 650,000 distinct CDR3 sequences; around 25% are singletons. These data also featured in a second study, about T cells of mothers and their children.

Specimen: blood. The origin of the receptors is a boy under 18 in good health. Each CDR3 is given with its conserved first and last residue. The D gene is left open where the match is weak. Size is stated for part of the rows, as once, few or many counts, or as a class when the clone is expanded.

clone_size: -; d_call: -; j_call: TRBJ2-7; v_call: TRBV7-9; cdr3_nt: TGTGCCAGCAGCTCCGCAACCTACGAGCAGTACTTC; cdr3_aa: CASSSATYEQYF
clone_size: -; d_call: -; j_call: TRBJ1-1; v_call: TRBV28; cdr3_nt: TGTGCCAGCAGTACAGATACAGGGCAGACTGAAGCTTTCTTT; cdr3_aa: CASSTDTGQTEAFF
clone_size: -; d_call: TRBD2; j_call: TRBJ2-3; v_call: TRBV6-5; cdr3_nt: TGTGCCAGCAGCCCCGGGGGGGGGGCTAAGGATACGCAGTATTTT; cdr3_aa: CASSPGGGAKDTQYF
clone_size: -; d_call: TRBD2; j_call: TRBJ2-7; v_call: TRBV28; cdr3_nt: TGTGCCAGCAGCTTCCGGAGCTATAGCGGGGGGTCTTCCCACGAGCAGTACTTC; cdr3_aa: CASSFRSYSGGSSHEQYF
clone_size: -; d_call: TRBD1; j_call: TRBJ2-5; v_call: TRBV4-3; cdr3_nt: TGCGCCAGCAGCCAAGATATTGGGACAGCCCAAGAGACCCAGTACTTC; cdr3_aa: CASSQDIGTAQETQYF
clone_size: many; d_call: TRBD1; j_call: TRBJ2-7; v_call: TRBV9; cdr3_nt: TGTGCCAGCAGCGGGGACAGTACCTACGAGCAGTACTTC; cdr3_aa: CASSGDSTYEQYF
clone_size: few; d_call: -; j_call: TRBJ2-1; v_call: TRBV7-9; cdr3_nt: TGTGCCAGCCCTGGGGATGACTCCTACAATGAGCAGTTCTTC; cdr3_aa: CASPGDDSYNEQFF
clone_size: few; d_call: -; j_call: TRBJ2-4; v_call: TRBV28; cdr3_nt: TGTGCCAGCAGTTCCCCTAGGACAGCAAAAAACATTCAGTACTTC; cdr3_aa: CASSSPRTAKNIQYF
clone_size: -; d_call: -; j_call: TRBJ1-3; v_call: TRBV6-1; cdr3_nt: TGTGCCAGCATTAGTGGGGAAGCTGGAAACACCATATATTTT; cdr3_aa: CASISGEAGNTIYF
clone_size: -; d_call: -; j_call: TRBJ2-4; v_call: TRBV19; cdr3_nt: TGTGCCAGCGCGGGGACAAGTAAAAACATTCAGTACTTC; cdr3_aa: CASAGTSKNIQYF
clone_size: few; d_call: -; j_call: TRBJ2-5; v_call: TRBV6-6; cdr3_nt: TGTGCCAGCAGTTACGTTCAAGGGACGGAAGAGGCCCAGTACTTC; cdr3_aa: CASSYVQGTEEAQYF
clone_size: few; d_call: -; j_call: TRBJ2-7; v_call: TRBV12-3/TRBV12-4; cdr3_nt: TGTGCCAGCAGCAGGGTGGGCTACTACGAGCAGTACTTC; cdr3_aa: CASSRVGYYEQYF
clone_size: -; d_call: -; j_call: TRBJ1-2; v_call: TRBV7-6; cdr3_nt: TGTGCCAGCAGCTTAGCGTTGGGAGGGCCAGGCTACACCTTC; cdr3_aa: CASSLALGGPGYTF
clone_size: -; d_call: -; j_call: TRBJ2-7; v_call: TRBV5-1; cdr3_nt: TGCGCCAGCAGCCCTGGAGGGCAGGTTCTCTCCTACGAGCAGTACTTC; cdr3_aa: CASSPGGQVLSYEQYF
clone_size: few; d_call: TRBD2; j_call: TRBJ2-5; v_call: TRBV3-1; cdr3_nt: TGTGCCAGCAACCAAGATCGGCCTAGCGGGGGGGAGACCCAGTACTTC; cdr3_aa: CASNQDRPSGGETQYF
clone_size: -; d_call: TRBD1; j_call: TRBJ1-6; v_call: TRBV4-1; cdr3_nt: TGCGCCAGCAGCCAAGATCATCCGGCGCCCGGACAGGTCGACTATAATTCACCCCTCCACTTT; cdr3_aa: CASSQDHPAPGQVDYNSPLHF
clone_size: few; d_call: TRBD1; j_call: TRBJ1-3; v_call: TRBV2; cdr3_nt: TGTGCCAGCAGGAAGGACAGGGGAAGAAACACCATATATTTT; cdr3_aa: CASRKDRGRNTIYF
clone_size: -; d_call: TRBD1; j_call: TRBJ1-4; v_call: TRBV27; cdr3_nt: TGTGCCAGCAGTCAGGGGGCAGCAACTAATGAAAAACTGTTTTTT; cdr3_aa: CASSQGAATNEKLFF
clone_size: -; d_call: -; j_call: TRBJ1-2; v_call: TRBV7-2; cdr3_nt: TGTGCCAGCAGCTTTCGGACAGCGGCCTTATATGGCTACACCTTC; cdr3_aa: CASSFRTAALYGYTF
clone_size: -; d_call: -; j_call: TRBJ1-4; v_call: TRBV2; cdr3_nt: TGTGCCAGCAAGGGGGACCGGGCAGGGGAAAAACTGTTTTTT; cdr3_aa: CASKGDRAGEKLFF
clone_size: -; d_call: -; j_call: TRBJ2-2; v_call: TRBV5-1; cdr3_nt: TGCGCCAGCAGCCGGGACCACCCAACCGGGGAGCTGTTTTTT; cdr3_aa: CASSRDHPTGELFF
clone_size: few; d_call: TRBD1; j_call: TRBJ1-1; v_call: TRBV29-1; cdr3_nt: TGCAGCGTTGCCCAAAGGACAGGGGGTACGACTGAAGCTTTCTTT; cdr3_aa: CSVAQRTGGTTEAFF
clone_size: few; d_call: -; j_call: TRBJ1-2; v_call: TRBV30; cdr3_nt: TGTGCCTGGAGGGGGTTCGGGCACTATGGCTACACCTTC; cdr3_aa: CAWRGFGHYGYTF
clone_size: few; d_call: -; j_call: TRBJ2-7; v_call: TRBV5-1; cdr3_nt: TGTGCCAGCAGCTTGGCACTGGCGCCCTACGAGCAGTACTTC; cdr3_aa: CASSLALAPYEQYF
clone_size: -; d_call: -; j_call: TRBJ1-4; v_call: TRBV6-5; cdr3_nt: TGTGCCAGCAGTTACTCTAAGAGGGGGGGGCATGAAAAACTGTTTTTT; cdr3_aa: CASSYSKRGGHEKLFF
clone_size: -; d_call: TRBD2; j_call: TRBJ2-1; v_call: TRBV5-1; cdr3_nt: TGCGCCAGCAGCTTGGCGGGAGGCGGAGGCGATGAGCAGTTCTTC; cdr3_aa: CASSLAGGGGDEQFF
clone_size: -; d_call: TRBD2; j_call: TRBJ2-2; v_call: TRBV4-3; cdr3_nt: TGCGCCAGCAGCCAAGGCCTAGCGGGAGGGGCCGGGGAGCTGTTTTTT; cdr3_aa: CASSQGLAGGAGELFF
clone_size: many; d_call: -; j_call: TRBJ2-1; v_call: TRBV4-1; cdr3_nt: TGCGCCAGCAGCCGCTTTCCCGGGACACCCGGCGGCAATGAGCAGTTCTTC; cdr3_aa: CASSRFPGTPGGNEQFF